These 15 T cell receptor beta chains were all obtained from the same sample, sequenced in a study of blood T cell repertoires in COVID-19. Assay: immunoSEQ multiplex PCR; the TCRdb copy retains only in-frame clones and omits some. Of approximately 500,000 clones listed, roughly 91% are singletons. The sequenced sample was peripheral blood. The receptor source for this set is a woman aged 45-65 years with COVID-19, enrolled during active disease.

V usage is TRBV20-1 and J usage is TRBJ1-2; D uncertain. The CDR3 is 11 amino acids. Germline V gene data show CDR1 as DFQATT and CDR2 as SNEGSKA (reference sequence). In nucleotides, the CDR3 is TGCGGGAAGAGGGAGTTCGATGGCTACACCTTC. Its protein is CGKREFDGYTF.

This clone was observed a handful of times. This sequence joins TRBV18 and TRBJ1-2, with no clear D. V was shortened by 0 bases and J by 8 bases, with 10 bases between the two germline ends. This CDR3 has 13 residues. CDR1 is KGHSH and CDR2 is LQKENI in the germline V gene. The CDR3 sequence: CASSPPGGLGYTF. CDR3 DNA sequence: TGTGCCAGCTCACCACCCGGAGGGCTAGGCTACACCTTC.

The CDR3, as DNA: TGTGCCAGCTCAACGGGACAGGGAAGTAGGGGTGGCTACACCTTC. Amino acids: CASSTGQGSRGGYTF. The chain has TRBV18 and TRBJ1-2, with TRBD1 matching 9 bases. CDR1 is KGHSH and CDR2 is LQKENI in the germline V gene. With 5 bases clipped from V and 7 bases from J, the junction kept 11 bases outside the gene matches. CDR3 length: 15 residues.

The chain combines TRBV10-1 with TRBJ2-2, with D uncertain. The CDR3 is 13 residues long. Trimming removed 6 bases at V and 1 base at J, with 6 bases between. Germline CDR1 WNHNN, CDR2 SYGVQD (reference sequence). CDR3 DNA sequence: TGCGCCAGCAGCTACAGGAACACCGGGGAGCTGTTTTTT. It encodes CASSYRNTGELFF.

The genes are TRBV20-1 and TRBJ2-3; 14 positions agree with TRBD2. CDR1 and CDR2 (germline): DFQATT, SNEGSKA (reference sequence). The CDR3 contains 21 residues. The trim removed 3 bases at V and 0 bases at J, leaving 17 bases unmatched. The CDR3 sequence: CSASPGLAGGVSTSSTDTQYF. Here the CDR3 DNA reads TGCAGTGCTAGTCCCGGACTAGCGGGGGGTGTTTCAACGTCTAGCACAGATACGCAGTATTTT.

V gene TRBV18 combines with J gene TRBJ1-2; 9 bases match TRBD1. The CDR3 consists of 19 residues. CDR1 and CDR2 (germline): KGHSH, LQKENI. V shed 3 bases, J shed 3 bases, and the junction held 17 bases outside the gene matches. CDR3 sequence reads: CASSPSTPLTGGVDYGYTF. The CDR3 DNA is TGTGCCAGCTCACCCTCAACCCCCCTTACAGGGGGCGTAGACTATGGCTACACCTTC.

The J gene is TRBJ1-4, the V gene TRBV30; 11 positions match TRBD1. The CDR3 runs 14 residues. CDR1 is GTSNPN, CDR2 SVGIG, per germline (reference sequence). V gave up 2 bases and J gave up 6 bases; unmatched junction bases: 2. CDR3 protein: CAWSLGQGDEKLFF. Here the CDR3 DNA reads TGTGCCTGGAGTTTGGGACAGGGGGATGAAAAACTGTTTTTT.

This chain links TRBV2 with TRBJ1-2; D not certain. The CDR3 length is 17 residues. Germline V gene data show CDR1 as SNHLY and CDR2 as FYNNEI. V lost 1 base to trimming and J lost 4 bases, with 19 bases between them. This CDR3 reads CASSEDNPGYGLYGYTF. CDR3 bases: TGTGCCAGCAGTGAAGATAATCCGGGGTACGGGCTCTATGGCTACACCTTC.

The chain has TRBV4-1 and TRBJ2-7, with D perhaps matching TRBD1 (5 bases). The V gene's germline CDR1 is MGHRA and CDR2 YSYEKL. Trimming removed 5 bases at V and 5 bases at J, with 10 bases between. The CDR3 loop spans 12 amino acids. In DNA form, the CDR3 reads TGCGCCAGCAGCGGGGCAGGTCACGAGCAGTACTTC. Its translation: CASSGAGHEQYF.

In DNA form, the CDR3 reads TGTGCCTGGACCCCAGGGGGGTCTAATGAAAAACTGTTTTTT. Its protein is CAWTPGGSNEKLFF. V gene TRBV30 combines with J gene TRBJ1-4; TRBD1 matches 7 bases. The germline CDR1 and CDR2 sequences are GTSNPN and SVGIG (reference sequence). V dropped 4 bases and J dropped 3; count of bases not matched to a gene: 5. CDR3 length: 14 residues.

V and J are TRBV27 and TRBJ1-4; no clear D. The V gene's germline CDR1 is MNHEY and CDR2 SMNVEV (reference sequence). The V and J ends lost 6 bases and 0 bases respectively, with 8 bases between them. The CDR3 spans 14 residues. DNA of the CDR3: TGTGCCAGCAGGTCTGTTGCAACTAATGAAAAACTGTTTTTT. Translation gives CASRSVATNEKLFF.

This CDR3 reads CATRPRIYGYTF. As DNA, the CDR3 is TGTGCCACCAGGCCTAGAATCTATGGCTACACCTTC. The V call is TRBV24-1, the J call TRBJ1-2; D not resolved. The CDR3 covers 12 residues. Trimming left V 7 bases short and J 4 bases short, with 9 bases between. Germline CDR1 KGHDR, CDR2 SFDVKD.

CDR3 sequence (DNA): TGTGCCAGCAGCCAAGACCGGGCAGGGCACAATGAGCAGTTCTTC. This encodes CASSQDRAGHNEQFF. The chain combines TRBV3-1 (or the pseudogene TRBV3-2) with TRBJ2-1; the D gene is possibly TRBD1 (5 bases). The CDR3 contains 15 residues. Trimming cost V 0 bases and J 5 bases, with 11 bases left between them. Germline loops: CDR1 LGHDT, CDR2 YNNKEL (reference sequence).

The V gene is TRBV2, the J gene TRBJ1-1; D remains ambiguous. The germline V gene has CDR1 SNHLY and CDR2 FYNNEI. Trimming took off 7 bases at V and 6 bases at J, with 15 bases between the two ends. CDR3 size: 13 residues. The DNA of the CDR3 is TGTGCCAGCACCATTCAGGCTAATGCTGAAGCTTTCTTT. It yields the protein CASTIQANAEAFF.

In its sample, this clone was seen once. This chain uses TRBV13 with TRBJ1-2; TRBD1 matches at 7 bases. V trimming: 0 bases; J trimming: 5 bases; junction bases outside the gene matches: 9. CDR3 length: 16 amino acids. The germline V gene has CDR1 PRHDT and CDR2 FYEKMQ (reference sequence). In DNA form, the CDR3 reads TGTGCCAGCAGCTTAGGGGGACAGTCGGTTAGGTATGGCTACACCTTC. Translated: CASSLGGQSVRYGYTF.